This T cell receptor (beta chain) was identified in a study of T-cell memory formation after mild COVID-19. With constant-segment primers, 5'RACE yielded cDNA libraries of TCR alpha and TCR beta that carried sample barcodes and UMIs. TCRdb itself ran the 5' RACE reads through MiXCR, one entry per CDR3 protein. The repertoire holds hundreds of thousands of distinct CDR3 sequences, with more than 15% as singletons. A remark on this clonotype: One end of the junction is discordant with germline, which a read error may explain.

Germline V gives CDR1 SGHRS, CDR2 YFSETQ. The CDR3 consists of 12 residues. Sequences were obtained from PBMCs or a T cell subset sorted from them (not recorded which). This TCR was sampled from an adult woman who had mild COVID-19 (a few samples of this study predate the infection). Cell type and time point are not known. V is TRBV5-1 and J is TRBJ1-1; 12 bases match TRBD1. CDR3 bases: TGCGCCAGCAGCTCCGGGACAGGGGGCCCCGCGTTT. Its translation: CASSSGTGGPAF. Based on the CDR3 plus reference TRBV5-1 and TRBJ1-1, the full variable domain is KAGVTQTPRYLIKTRGQQVTLSCSPISGHRSVSWYQQTPGQGLQFLFEYFSETQRNKGNFPGRFSGRQFSNSRSEMNVSTLELGDSALYLCASSSGTGGPAFGQGTRLTVV.